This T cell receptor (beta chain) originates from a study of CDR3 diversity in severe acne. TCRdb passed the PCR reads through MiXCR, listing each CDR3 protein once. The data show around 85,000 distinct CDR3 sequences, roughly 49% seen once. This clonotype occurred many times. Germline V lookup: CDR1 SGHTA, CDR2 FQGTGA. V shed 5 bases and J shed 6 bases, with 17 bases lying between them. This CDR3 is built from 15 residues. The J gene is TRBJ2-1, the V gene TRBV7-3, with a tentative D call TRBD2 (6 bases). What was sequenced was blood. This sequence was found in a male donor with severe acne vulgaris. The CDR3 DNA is TGTGCCAGCAGCAGCGGGTGGGGGGAATCCAATGAGCAGTTCTTC. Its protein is CASSSGWGESNEQFF.